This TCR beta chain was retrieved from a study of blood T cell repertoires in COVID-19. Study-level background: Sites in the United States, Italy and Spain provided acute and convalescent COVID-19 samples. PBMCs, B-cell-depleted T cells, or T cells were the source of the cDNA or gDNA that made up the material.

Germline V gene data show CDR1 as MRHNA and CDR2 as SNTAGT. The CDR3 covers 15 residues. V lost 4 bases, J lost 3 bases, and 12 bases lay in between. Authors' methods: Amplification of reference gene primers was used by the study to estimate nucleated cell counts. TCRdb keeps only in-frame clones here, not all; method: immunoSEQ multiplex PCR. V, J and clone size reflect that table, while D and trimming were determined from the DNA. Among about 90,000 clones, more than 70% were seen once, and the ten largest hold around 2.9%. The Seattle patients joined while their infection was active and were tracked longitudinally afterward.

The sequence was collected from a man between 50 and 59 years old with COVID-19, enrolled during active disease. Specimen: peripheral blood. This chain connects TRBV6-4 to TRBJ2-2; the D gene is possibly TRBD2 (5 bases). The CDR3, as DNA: TGTGCCAGCAGTGTAACTAGTAGTTACACCGGGGAGCTGTTTTTT. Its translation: CASSVTSSYTGELFF.